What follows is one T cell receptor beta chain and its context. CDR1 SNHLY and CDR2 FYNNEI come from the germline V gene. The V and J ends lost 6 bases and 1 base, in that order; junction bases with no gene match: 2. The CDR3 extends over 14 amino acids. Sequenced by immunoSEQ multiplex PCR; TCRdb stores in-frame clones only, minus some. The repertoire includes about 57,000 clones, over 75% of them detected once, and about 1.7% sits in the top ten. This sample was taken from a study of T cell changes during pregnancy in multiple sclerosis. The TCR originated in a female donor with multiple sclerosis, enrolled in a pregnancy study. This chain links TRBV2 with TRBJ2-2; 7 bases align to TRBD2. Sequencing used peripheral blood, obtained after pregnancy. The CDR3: CASRAGVNTGELFF. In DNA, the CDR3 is TGTGCCAGCAGGGCGGGGGTGAACACCGGGGAGCTGTTTTTT.